The rows below give T cell receptor beta chains drawn from one sample of a study of OX40 agonist ivuxolimab in advanced cancers. Method: immunoSEQ multiplex PCR; TCRdb's copy keeps in-frame clones and lacks some. Among about 19,000 clones, 85% to 90% were seen once, and the ten largest hold around 50%. The specimen comprised CD4+ or CD8+ T cells sorted from blood, sampled in a trial of the OX40 agonist ivuxolimab. These receptors originate from an adult with an advanced solid tumor such as melanoma, head and neck, liver or kidney cancer. The CDR3 runs from the conserved cysteine through the conserved F or W. A D gene is named only where the DNA matches it firmly. Rows give clone size only sometimes, using once, few, many, or a class for an expanded clone.

j_gene,d_gene,abundance,v_gene,CDR3aa,CDR3nt
TRBJ1-3,-,once,TRBV19,CASSTDPGHWSSGNTIYF,TGTGCCAGTAGTACGGACCCGGGACACTGGAGCTCTGGAAACACCATATATTTT
TRBJ1-1,-,-,TRBV29-1,CSVVFLNTEAFF,TGCAGCGTTGTGTTTTTGAACACTGAAGCTTTCTTT
TRBJ2-1,-,-,TRBV5-5,CASSLARILYNEQFF,TGTGCCAGCAGCTTGGCTAGGATTCTATACAATGAGCAGTTCTTC
TRBJ1-5,-,few,TRBV6-1,CASSAVNQPQHF,TGTGCCAGCAGTGCAGTCAATCAGCCCCAGCATTTT
TRBJ2-1,-,-,TRBV5-4,CASSLSRLNEQFF,TGTGCCAGCAGCTTGTCAAGGTTAAATGAGCAGTTCTTC
TRBJ2-5,TRBD2,-,TRBV29-1,CSGFQAGIQETQYF,TGCAGCGGATTTCAAGCGGGAATCCAAGAGACCCAGTACTTC
TRBJ1-1,-,-,TRBV5-1,CASSLAWNTEAFF,TGCGCCAGCAGCTTGGCGTGGAACACTGAAGCTTTCTTT
TRBJ1-5,-,-,TRBV4-3,CASSRRAGGDQPQHF,TGCGCCAGCAGCCGAAGAGCGGGGGGGGATCAGCCCCAGCATTTT
TRBJ2-3,-,-,TRBV6-4,CASSDSRLSDTQYF,TGTGCCAGCAGTGACTCGAGACTTTCGGATACGCAGTATTTT
TRBJ2-7,-,-,TRBV2,CASSEAIALSYEQYF,TGTGCCAGCAGTGAAGCGATAGCCCTCTCCTACGAGCAGTACTTC
TRBJ2-1,-,-,TRBV19,CASSSREYNEQFF,TGTGCCAGTAGTTCCCGGGAGTACAATGAGCAGTTCTTC
TRBJ2-5,-,-,TRBV25-1,CASSEAGQGPLQETQYF,TGTGCCAGCAGTGAAGCAGGTCAGGGGCCCCTCCAAGAGACCCAGTACTTC
TRBJ2-7,-,-,TRBV27,CASSLTGRSYEQYF,TGTGCCAGCAGTTTAACAGGGCGCTCCTACGAGCAGTACTTC
TRBJ2-1,-,-,TRBV7-2,CASSPSGAYNEQFF,TGTGCCAGCAGCCCTTCGGGAGCATACAATGAGCAGTTCTTC
TRBJ1-1,-,-,TRBV5-4,CASSTGGMNTEAFF,TGTGCCAGCAGCACCGGGGGGATGAACACTGAAGCTTTCTTT
TRBJ2-2,TRBD2,-,TRBV29-1,CSVDPGLVGGELFF,TGCAGCGTCGATCCGGGACTAGTAGGCGGGGAGCTGTTTTTT
TRBJ1-1,TRBD1,-,TRBV7-9,CASSQLTGTEAFF,TGTGCCAGCAGCCAATTGACAGGGACTGAAGCTTTCTTT
TRBJ2-5,-,-,TRBV5-1,CASSLVEETQYF,TGCGCCAGCAGCTTGGTGGAGGAGACCCAGTACTTC
TRBJ1-5,-,-,TRBV27,CASSLSSREGQPQHF,TGTGCCAGCAGTTTATCGAGCAGGGAGGGTCAGCCCCAGCATTTT
TRBJ2-7,-,-,TRBV7-8,CASSHLALEQYF,TGTGCCAGCAGCCATCTAGCGCTCGAGCAGTACTTC
TRBJ1-2,-,once,TRBV12-2,CASRPLRYRDCVGYTF,TGTGCAAGTCGCCCACTTCGTTACAGGGACTGTGTTGGCTACACCTTC
TRBJ1-4,TRBD1,once,TRBV28,CASSPRGRGGTNEKLFF,TGTGCCAGCAGTCCCCGGGGCAGGGGGGGTACTAATGAAAAACTGTTTTTT
TRBJ2-2,-,-,TRBV4-1,CASSQARELFF,TGCGCCAGCAGCCAAGCCCGGGAGCTGTTTTTT
TRBJ2-1,TRBD2,-,TRBV7-3,CASSLVGTSGRAHNEQFF,TGTGCCAGCAGCTTAGTAGGGACTAGCGGGAGGGCCCATAATGAGCAGTTCTTC
TRBJ2-7,TRBD1,once,TRBV2,CASSRQGYHYEQYF,TGTGCCAGCAGCCGACAGGGGTACCACTACGAGCAGTACTTC
TRBJ1-5,TRBD1,-,TRBV15,CATSPIGRGLGQPQHF,TGTGCCACCAGCCCGATCGGCAGGGGGCTCGGCCAGCCCCAGCATTTT
TRBJ1-2,TRBD1,-,TRBV2,CASSDLTGYGYTF,TGTGCCAGTTCCGACCTGACAGGGTATGGCTACACCTTC
TRBJ2-1,TRBD2,-,TRBV9,CASSPLTSHNEQFF,TGTGCCAGCAGCCCTTTGACTAGCCACAATGAGCAGTTCTTC
TRBJ2-3,-,-,TRBV27,CASSLLSGGSTDTQYF,TGTGCCAGCAGTTTACTTAGCGGTGGGAGCACAGATACGCAGTATTTT
TRBJ2-3,TRBD2,-,TRBV19,CASSINSPSGISTDTQYF,TGTGCCAGTAGTATTAATAGTCCGAGCGGGATAAGCACAGATACGCAGTATTTT
TRBJ2-5,TRBD2,-,TRBV11-2,CASSLGAPGSSGNQETQYF,TGTGCCAGCAGCTTAGGGGCCCCCGGGTCTAGCGGGAACCAAGAGACCCAGTACTTC
TRBJ2-1,-,-,TRBV19,CASSMAGYNEQFF,TGTGCCAGTAGTATGGCAGGGTACAATGAGCAGTTCTTC
TRBJ1-2,-,once,TRBV2,CASRGGQPYGYTF,TGTGCCAGCAGGGGCGGTCAGCCCTATGGCTACACCTTC
TRBJ2-1,-,-,TRBV2,CAMGGLAAYNEQFF,TGTGCCATGGGGGGGCTAGCGGCCTACAATGAGCAGTTCTTC
TRBJ2-1,TRBD2,-,TRBV4-3,CASSLGSGRDEQFF,TGCGCCAGCAGCCTGGGTAGCGGGAGGGATGAGCAGTTCTTC
TRBJ2-7,-,-,TRBV19,CASSMGSRPYEQYF,TGTGCCAGTAGTATGGGTTCTAGACCCTACGAGCAGTACTTC
TRBJ2-5,-,once,TRBV6-6,CASNPMTPRETQYF,TGTGCCAGCAACCCTATGACTCCGCGGGAGACCCAGTACTTC
TRBJ1-2,-,-,TRBV9,CASSSPAAGTQYYGYTF,TGTGCCAGCAGCTCGCCTGCGGCGGGAACCCAGTACTATGGCTACACCTTC
TRBJ2-1,-,-,TRBV6-5,CASRDSGSYNEQFF,TGTGCCAGCAGGGATAGCGGTTCCTACAATGAGCAGTTCTTC
TRBJ2-7,-,-,TRBV28,CASSLGESYEQYF,TGTGCCAGCAGTCTTGGGGAATCCTACGAGCAGTACTTC
TRBJ1-4,TRBD1,-,TRBV13,CASSPLVRGIDEKLFF,TGTGCCAGCAGCCCCTTAGTCAGGGGGATTGATGAAAAACTGTTTTTT
TRBJ2-1,TRBD2,-,TRBV7-6,CASSLEAGPYNEQFF,TGTGCCAGCAGCTTAGAAGCGGGACCCTACAATGAGCAGTTCTTC
TRBJ2-7,TRBD2,-,TRBV7-2,CASSLGLAGGYEQYF,TGTGCCAGCAGCTTAGGACTAGCGGGAGGATACGAGCAGTACTTC
TRBJ1-5,-,-,TRBV4-1,CASSPSALTPGSNQPQHF,TGCGCCAGCAGCCCTTCTGCTTTGACGCCGGGTAGCAATCAGCCCCAGCATTTT
TRBJ2-3,TRBD2,-,TRBV10-2,CASSGTSAFTDTQYF,TGCGCCAGCAGTGGCACTAGCGCATTCACAGATACGCAGTATTTT
TRBJ2-2,-,medium-sized,TRBV19,CASSIWAGELFF,TGTGCCAGTAGTATCTGGGCCGGGGAGCTGTTTTTT
TRBJ2-4,TRBD2,-,TRBV9,CASSGLASGVGTKNIQYF,TGTGCCAGCAGCGGACTAGCTTCAGGAGTAGGGACCAAAAACATTCAGTACTTC
TRBJ2-1,-,-,TRBV9,CASSADSAPYNEQFF,TGTGCCAGCAGCGCTGACTCGGCACCCTACAATGAGCAGTTCTTC
TRBJ2-1,TRBD2,-,TRBV30,CAWKGLADYNEQFF,TGTGCCTGGAAGGGACTAGCGGATTACAATGAGCAGTTCTTC
TRBJ2-7,TRBD1,-,TRBV7-8,CASSLPGGGQGASEQYF,TGTGCCAGCAGCTTACCTGGGGGCGGACAGGGGGCCTCCGAGCAGTACTTC
TRBJ2-2,-,-,TRBV10-3,CAISETGELFF,TGTGCCATCAGTGAAACCGGGGAGCTGTTTTTT
TRBJ2-2,-,-,TRBV6-4,CASSDRDTGELFF,TGTGCCAGCAGTGACAGGGACACCGGGGAGCTGTTTTTT
TRBJ1-5,-,-,TRBV30,CAWSPGWGNQPQHF,TGTGCCTGGAGTCCGGGTTGGGGCAATCAGCCCCAGCATTTT
TRBJ2-7,TRBD2,-,TRBV4-1,CASSQESSGRSYEQYF,TGCGCCAGCAGCCAAGAATCTAGCGGGAGATCCTACGAGCAGTACTTC